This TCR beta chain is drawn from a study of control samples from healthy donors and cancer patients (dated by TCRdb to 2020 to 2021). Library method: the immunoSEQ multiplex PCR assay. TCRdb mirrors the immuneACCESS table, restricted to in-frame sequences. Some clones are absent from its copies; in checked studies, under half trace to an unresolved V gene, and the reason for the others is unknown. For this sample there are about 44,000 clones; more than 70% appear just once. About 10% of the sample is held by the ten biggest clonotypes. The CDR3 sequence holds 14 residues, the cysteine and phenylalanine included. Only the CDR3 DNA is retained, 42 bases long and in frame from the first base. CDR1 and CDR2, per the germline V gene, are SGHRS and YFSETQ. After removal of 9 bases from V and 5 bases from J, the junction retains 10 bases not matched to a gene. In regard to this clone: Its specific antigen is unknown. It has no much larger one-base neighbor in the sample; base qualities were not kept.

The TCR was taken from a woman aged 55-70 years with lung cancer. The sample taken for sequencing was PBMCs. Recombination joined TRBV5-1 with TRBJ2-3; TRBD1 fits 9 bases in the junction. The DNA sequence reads TGCGCCACCAGGAAGGGACAGGGCGAAGATACGCAGTATTTT. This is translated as CATRKGQGEDTQYF.